These 24 T cell receptor beta chains share one sample of origin, sequenced in a study of T cells in Graves' hyperthyroidism and ophthalmopathy. The source material, RNA transcripts, was used to amplify TCR beta CDR3 regions. During a first-round RT-PCR of the TCR CDR3, the HTBI primer set was used. TCRdb processed the multiplex PCR reads anew with MiXCR; each CDR3 protein has one entry. This table holds a few hundred thousand distinct CDR3 sequences, around a quarter found once. Material: blood. These receptor sequences come from a middle-aged man with Graves' hyperthyroidism.

This clonotype showed up just a few times. CDR3 coding DNA: TGCGCCAGCAGCCAAGAGGACAGGGGGGTCATATACGAGCAGTACTTC. As protein: CASSQEDRGVIYEQYF. The rearrangement joins TRBV5-1 to TRBJ2-7; 10 positions agree with TRBD1. The CDR3 is 16 amino acids. J was trimmed by 4 bases and V by 4 bases; bases with no gene match: 11. CDR1 and CDR2 (germline): SGHRS, YFSETQ.

This clonotype showed up just a few times. The gene calls are TRBV7-9 and TRBJ1-4; D gene ambiguous. In germline, CDR1 is SEHNR, CDR2 FQNEAQ (reference sequence). Trimming shortened V by 3 bases and J by 1 base, and 12 bases separated the two germline ends. CDR3 length: 16 amino acids. CDR3: CASSFTSSGTNEKLFF. The CDR3 DNA reads as TGTGCCAGCAGCTTCACAAGTTCTGGAACTAATGAAAAACTGTTTTTT.

V usage is TRBV5-1 and J usage is TRBJ2-2; 7 positions match TRBD2. Germline V gene lookup returns CDR1 SGHRS and CDR2 YFSETQ. With 0 bases clipped from V and 4 bases from J, the junction kept 6 bases outside the gene matches. This CDR3 has 16 amino acids. The DNA for the CDR3 is TGCGCCAGCAGCTTGGGTGCGGGAGAAGGCACCGGGGAGCTGTTTTTT. Its protein is CASSLGAGEGTGELFF.

In its sample, this clonotype was seen many times. This chain connects TRBV12-3 or TRBV12-4 to TRBJ2-3, with D hard to call. Trimming removed 4 bases from V and 1 base from J, with 9 bases in between. This CDR3 has 14 residues. CDR3 sequence (DNA): TGTGCCAGCAGTTCCCCTTTGGGCACAGATACGCAGTATTTT. This encodes CASSSPLGTDTQYF.

At least ten counts were recorded for this clonotype. The chain carries TRBV9 and TRBJ2-5; perhaps D is TRBD1 or TRBD2 (5 bases each). With 0 bases removed from V and 2 bases from J, the gap between germline ends came to 11 bases. The CDR3 contains 15 residues. From germline, CDR1 is SGDLS and CDR2 YYNGEE. CDR3 loop: CASSVAGTGQETQYF. The CDR3 nucleotides read TGTGCCAGCAGCGTAGCGGGGACGGGGCAAGAGACCCAGTACTTC.

The chain links TRBV9 to TRBJ2-1; D gene unclear. V lost 0 bases to trimming and J lost 6 bases, with 13 bases between them. Germline lookup yields CDR1 SGDLS and CDR2 YYNGEE. The CDR3 is made up of 15 amino acids. In nucleotides, the CDR3 is TGTGCCAGCAGCGTAGCTCCCGGGCCTTCCAATGAGCAGTTCTTC. Translation: CASSVAPGPSNEQFF.

There are a few counts of this clonotype. This chain joins TRBV19 and TRBJ2-1; D unresolved. This CDR3 has 12 amino acids. Trimming stripped 5 bases from V and 11 bases from J, with 13 bases between. CDR1 is LNHDA and CDR2 is SQIVND in the germline V gene (reference sequence). CDR3: CASSSTGVQQFF. CDR3 DNA sequence: TGTGCCAGTAGTTCCACGGGCGTCCAGCAGTTCTTC.

This clonotype was seen repeatedly, ten times or more. This chain uses TRBV3-1 with TRBJ1-5; D unclear. The V gene lost 1 base and the J gene lost 6 bases, with 13 bases spanning the gap. CDR1 and CDR2 from the germline V gene are LGHDT and YNNKEL (reference sequence). The CDR3 runs 15 residues. CDR3 in DNA: TGTGCCAGCAGCCAAGGAGGCGGCCGGGGTCAGCCCCAGCATTTT. Its protein product is CASSQGGGRGQPQHF.

V is TRBV19 and J is TRBJ1-5; 7 bases are a match to TRBD1. The CDR3 contains 19 residues. Germline-derived CDR1 and CDR2 are LNHDA and SQIVND (reference sequence). With V trimmed by 3 bases and J by 2 bases, 16 bases remained unmatched. CDR3 in amino acids: CASSMEGQWGLVRNQPQHF. DNA for the CDR3: TGTGCCAGTAGTATGGAGGGACAGTGGGGTTTGGTCCGCAATCAGCCCCAGCATTTT.

The chain joins TRBV12-3 or TRBV12-4 to TRBJ2-2; 14 positions match TRBD2. The CDR3 length is 17 residues. V lost 5 bases to trimming and J lost 3 bases; unmatched junction nucleotides: 5. CDR3 coding DNA: TGTGCCAGCAGTCCGGGACTAGCGGGAGTAGACACCGGGGAGCTGTTTTTT. Its translation is CASSPGLAGVDTGELFF.

The chain couples TRBV20-1 to TRBJ2-5, with 11 bases lining up with TRBD2. Germline V CDR1 and CDR2: DFQATT, SNEGSKA (reference sequence). CDR3 length equals 14 residues. V lost 4 bases and J lost 1; bases outside the gene matches: 2. CDR3 protein: CSAMTSGAQETQYF. The CDR3 DNA sequence: TGCAGTGCTATGACTAGCGGGGCCCAAGAGACCCAGTACTTC.

The V and J genes are TRBV19 and TRBJ1-1; a possible D gene is TRBD1 (5 bases). This CDR3 contains 13 residues. The V end lost 7 bases, the J end lost 5 bases, and 14 bases lay between the germline ends. Germline CDR1 and CDR2: LNHDA and SQIVND (reference sequence). The CDR3 coding sequence is TGTGCCAGTATGCAGGGAAGGGATACTGAAGCTTTCTTT. As protein: CASMQGRDTEAFF.

In its sample, this clonotype was seen a few times. V and J are TRBV6-1 and TRBJ2-4, with TRBD1 matching 7 bases. The CDR3 has 15 amino acids. Germline CDR1 reads MNHNS; CDR2 reads SASEGT. With 3 bases clipped from V and 7 bases from J, the junction kept 9 bases outside the gene matches. The CDR3 sequence: CASSDPSTGRNIQYF. The DNA of the CDR3 is TGTGCCAGCAGTGACCCCTCGACAGGGCGGAACATTCAGTACTTC.

This rearrangement joins TRBV13 to TRBJ2-7, with 9 bases aligning to TRBD2. The trim removed 9 bases at V and 2 bases at J, leaving 5 bases unmatched. CDR1 is PRHDT, CDR2 FYEKMQ, per germline (reference sequence). This CDR3 has 13 amino acids. CDR3 sequence: CASSGSATYEQYF. The CDR3 DNA sequence: TGTGCCAGTAGCGGGAGCGCGACCTACGAGCAGTACTTC.

This chain uses TRBV24-1 with TRBJ2-1; the match to TRBD2 covers 8 bases. Trimming cost V 1 base and J 8 bases; bases outside gene matches: 6. The CDR3 runs to 15 residues. Per germline, CDR1 KGHDR and CDR2 SFDVKD. CDR3 protein: CATSDLSGSVHEQFF. DNA of the CDR3: TGTGCCACCAGTGATTTAAGCGGGAGTGTGCATGAGCAGTTCTTC.

CDR3: CASSQDPTGETQYF. The CDR3, as DNA: TGCGCCAGCAGCCAAGATCCGACGGGAGAGACCCAGTACTTC. J is TRBJ2-5 and V is TRBV4-1; D not certain. The V gene's germline CDR1 is MGHRA and CDR2 YSYEKL. The CDR3 spans 14 residues. V was clipped by 0 bases and J by 4 bases, with 9 bases between them.

This clonotype was observed a handful of times. This CDR3 is missing its conserved last phenylalanine or tryptophan, likely due to a read error. V and J are TRBV11-2 and TRBJ2-5, with 10 bases aligning to TRBD2. Germline loops: CDR1 SGHAT, CDR2 FQNNGV. This CDR3 comprises 16 residues. J lost 4 bases, V lost 5 bases, and 10 bases had no gene match. For the CDR3, the DNA is TGTGCCAGCAGCCAAAGTTGGAGACTAGCGGGAGAGACCCAGTACCTC. Protein: CASSQSWRLAGETQYL.

This clonotype was counted only a few times. The V and J genes are TRBV2 and TRBJ2-2, with 11 bases aligning to TRBD2. The length of the CDR3 is 15 residues. The ends lost 2 bases at V and 7 bases at J; junction bases unmatched: 3. CDR1 is SNHLY and CDR2 is FYNNEI in the germline V gene. CDR3 amino acids: CASSETSGSHGELFF. The CDR3 coding sequence is TGTGCCAGCAGTGAAACTAGCGGGAGTCACGGGGAGCTGTTTTTT.

The chain links TRBV20-1 to TRBJ1-5, with 7 bases fitting TRBD1. The junction had 8 bases not matched to a gene; V was cut back by 5 bases and J by 4 bases. The CDR3 is 14 residues long. Germline values: CDR1 DFQATT, CDR2 SNEGSKA (reference sequence). For the CDR3, the DNA is TGCAGTGCTCTCAGGGGGGATATTAATCAGCCCCAGCATTTT. Protein: CSALRGDINQPQHF.

This clonotype occurred a few times. The chain joins TRBV25-1 to TRBJ2-1; D is unresolved. Between the trimmed V and J ends, which lost 3 bases and 7 bases, there was a span of 13 bases. This CDR3 has 14 residues. The V gene's germline CDR1 is MGHDK and CDR2 SYGVNS. CDR3 DNA: TGTGCCAGCAGTGACCATCGAAGGGCAAATGAGCAGTTCTTC. It is translated as CASSDHRRANEQFF.

The sample holds a few counts of this clonotype. J is TRBJ2-3 and V is TRBV19; 7 bases are shared with TRBD1. This CDR3 has 16 amino acids. Germline values: CDR1 LNHDA, CDR2 SQIVND (reference sequence). Trimming removed 6 bases from V and 0 bases from J; junction bases left unmatched: 9. DNA of the CDR3: TGTGCCAGTAGCCTTCGGACAGGAGCTAGCACAGATACGCAGTATTTT. Translating it yields CASSLRTGASTDTQYF.

The chain recombines TRBV5-1 with TRBJ2-7; D call uncertain. V gave up 0 bases and J gave up 6 bases, with 10 bases separating them. This CDR3 is 13 amino acids long. CDR1 is SGHRS and CDR2 is YFSETQ in the germline V gene. For the CDR3, the DNA is TGCGCCAGCAGCTTGGGTGCCCGCTTCGAGCAGTACTTC. Translating it yields CASSLGARFEQYF.

This clonotype has just a few counts. This chain uses TRBV20-1 with TRBJ2-3; 11 positions agree with TRBD2. The CDR3 loop spans 15 amino acids. Germline CDR1 DFQATT, CDR2 SNEGSKA (reference sequence). V lost 1 base, J lost 2 bases, and 2 bases stayed unmatched. The CDR3 DNA reads TGCAGTGCTAGAGGACTAGCGGGAAACACAGATACGCAGTATTTT. This codes for CSARGLAGNTDTQYF.

This clonotype was seen a handful of times. The genes are TRBV19 and TRBJ1-1; 7 bases are a match to TRBD1. Germline loops: CDR1 LNHDA, CDR2 SQIVND (reference sequence). The CDR3 covers 14 residues. Trimming removed 10 bases from V and 4 bases from J; junction bases left unmatched: 12. In DNA form, the CDR3 reads TGTGCCACCTTCTCAGGGGGTAGAGGCACTGAAGCTTTCTTT. It codes for CATFSGGRGTEAFF.